The 8 T cell receptor beta chains below were found in one sample sequenced in a study of blood T cell repertoires in COVID-19. Clones were sequenced by immunoSEQ multiplex PCR, and TCRdb holds only the in-frame ones, with some missing. The table lists about 100,000 clones, just over 85% of them singletons. Specimen: PBMCs or T cells enriched from blood (not recorded which). The origin of the receptors is a woman between 50 and 59 years old who had recovered from COVID-19.

This chain links TRBV28 with TRBJ1-1; 7 bases agree with TRBD1. The CDR3 loop spans 12 amino acids. V shed 10 bases and J 8 bases; nucleotides not matched to a gene: 10. CDR1 MDHEN and CDR2 SYDVKM come from the germline V gene. CDR3 DNA sequence: TGTGCCAAACCCCGACAGGGCGAGGAAGCTTTCTTT. Translated, it gives CAKPRQGEEAFF. The whole variable domain, remainder taken from reference TRBV28 and TRBJ1-1, is DVKVTQSSRYLVKRTGEKVFLECVQDMDHENMFWYRQDPGLGLRLIYFSYDVKMKEKGDIPEGYSVSREKKERFSLILESASTNQTSMYLCAKPRQGEEAFFGQGTRLTVV.

The genes are TRBV15 and TRBJ2-5, with D perhaps matching TRBD1 (6 bases). V was pared by 8 bases and J by 5 bases, with 18 bases between. This CDR3 spans 14 amino acids. CDR1 is LNHNV, CDR2 YYDKDF, per germline (reference sequence). As DNA, the CDR3 is TGTGCCACCGGCGACAGGTCCCCCAGGGAGACCCAGTACTTC. Amino acids: CATGDRSPRETQYF.

The chain employs TRBV28 and TRBJ2-7, with D uncertain. CDR3 length equals 11 residues. Germline values: CDR1 MDHEN, CDR2 SYDVKM. The germline V and J ends were trimmed by 5 bases and 5 bases, with 7 bases remaining between them. The CDR3 nucleotides read TGTGCCAGCAGTCTACTTAACGAGCAGTACTTC. Translating gives CASSLLNEQYF.

The V call is TRBV19, the J call TRBJ2-1; 7 bases are shared with TRBD2. The length of the CDR3 is 15 residues. Trimming cost V 7 bases and J 0 bases; bases outside gene matches: 6. CDR1 and CDR2 (germline): LNHDA, SQIVND (reference sequence). The CDR3 here is CASTERGSSYNEQFF. The CDR3 DNA is TGTGCCAGTACAGAGCGGGGAAGCTCCTACAATGAGCAGTTCTTC.

The rearrangement joins TRBV5-1 to TRBJ2-7, with D perhaps TRBD2 (5 bases). The CDR3 consists of 15 residues. V gave up 4 bases and J gave up 4 bases, with 18 bases separating them. Germline V gene lookup returns CDR1 SGHRS and CDR2 YFSETQ. The CDR3 loop reads CASSDLGGGLYEQYF. CDR3 DNA: TGCGCCAGCAGCGATCTAGGAGGAGGACTTTACGAGCAGTACTTC.

This rearrangement joins TRBV3-1 (or the pseudogene TRBV3-2) to TRBJ1-5; TRBD1 matches 8 bases. V gave up 10 bases and J gave up 5 bases; unmatched junction bases: 7. Looked up from germline, CDR1 is LGHDT and CDR2 is YNNKEL (reference sequence). The length of the CDR3 is 13 residues. The CDR3 bases are TGTGCCACATCAGGGGGCGCGGATCAGCCCCAGCATTTT. Translating it yields CATSGGADQPQHF.

The chain recombines TRBV7-8 with TRBJ1-2, with a tentative D call TRBD1 (6 bases). Trimming took off 4 bases at V and 6 bases at J, with 24 bases between the two ends. The germline CDR1 and CDR2 sequences are SGHVS and FQNEAQ. The CDR3 spans 17 residues. As DNA, the CDR3 is TGTGCCAGCAGCTCTATTGGGGTTACAGGGAGGGAGGATGGCTACACCTTC. It specifies CASSSIGVTGREDGYTF.

The rearrangement uses TRBV6-5 and TRBJ1-1; the match to TRBD1 covers 7 bases. This CDR3 has 13 amino acids. The germline gives CDR1 MNHEY, CDR2 SVGAGI. After removal of 8 bases from V and 3 bases from J, the junction contained 6 bases not matched to a gene. CDR3 bases: TGTGCCAGCGGAATAACAGGGGACACTGAAGCTTTCTTT. Protein sequence: CASGITGDTEAFF.